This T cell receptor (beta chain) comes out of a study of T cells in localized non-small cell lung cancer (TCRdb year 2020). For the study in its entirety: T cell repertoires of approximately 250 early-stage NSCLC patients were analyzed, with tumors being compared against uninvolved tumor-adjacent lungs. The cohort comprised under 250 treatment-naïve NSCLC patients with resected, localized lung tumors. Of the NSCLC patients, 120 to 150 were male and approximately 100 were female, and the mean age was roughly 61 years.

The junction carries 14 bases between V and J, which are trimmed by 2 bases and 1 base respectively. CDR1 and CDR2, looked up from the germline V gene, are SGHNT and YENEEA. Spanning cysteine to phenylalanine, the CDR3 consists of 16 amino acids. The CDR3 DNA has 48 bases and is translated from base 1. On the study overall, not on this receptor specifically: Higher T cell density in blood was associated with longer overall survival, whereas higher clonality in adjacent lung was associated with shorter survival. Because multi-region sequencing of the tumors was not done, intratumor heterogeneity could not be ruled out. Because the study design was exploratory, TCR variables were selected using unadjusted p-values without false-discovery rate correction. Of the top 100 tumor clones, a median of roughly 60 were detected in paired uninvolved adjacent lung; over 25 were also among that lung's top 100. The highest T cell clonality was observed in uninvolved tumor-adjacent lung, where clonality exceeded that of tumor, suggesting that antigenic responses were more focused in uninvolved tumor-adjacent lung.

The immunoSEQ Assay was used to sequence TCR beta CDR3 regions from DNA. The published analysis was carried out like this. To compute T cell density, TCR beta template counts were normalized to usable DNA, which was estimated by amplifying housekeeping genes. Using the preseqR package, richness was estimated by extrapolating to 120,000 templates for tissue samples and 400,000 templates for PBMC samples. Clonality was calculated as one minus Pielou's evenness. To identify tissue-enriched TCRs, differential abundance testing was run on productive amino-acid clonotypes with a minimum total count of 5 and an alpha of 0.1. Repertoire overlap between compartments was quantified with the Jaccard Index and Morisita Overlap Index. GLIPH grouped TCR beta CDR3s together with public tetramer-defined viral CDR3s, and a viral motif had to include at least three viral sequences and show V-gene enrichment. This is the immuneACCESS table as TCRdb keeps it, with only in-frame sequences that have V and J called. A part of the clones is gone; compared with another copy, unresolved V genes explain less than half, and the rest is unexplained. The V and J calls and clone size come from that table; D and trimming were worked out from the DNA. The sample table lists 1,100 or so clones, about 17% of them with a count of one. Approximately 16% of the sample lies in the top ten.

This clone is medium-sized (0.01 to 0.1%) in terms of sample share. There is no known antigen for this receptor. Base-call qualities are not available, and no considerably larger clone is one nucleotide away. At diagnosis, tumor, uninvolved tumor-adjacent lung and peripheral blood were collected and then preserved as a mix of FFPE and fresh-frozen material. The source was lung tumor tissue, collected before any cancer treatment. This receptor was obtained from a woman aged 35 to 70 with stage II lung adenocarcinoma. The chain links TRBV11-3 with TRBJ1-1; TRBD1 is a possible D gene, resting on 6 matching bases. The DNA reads TGTGCCAGCAGCTTACGGGACCCGGGGGCGAACACTGAAGCTTTCTTT. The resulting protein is CASSLRDPGANTEAFF.